The clone carrying this T cell receptor beta chain occurred once. This specimen belongs to a study of blood T cell repertoires in COVID-19. Study summary: COVID-19 samples from acute and convalescent phases originated in the United States, Italy and Spain. Sources were T cells, B-cell-depleted T cells, or PBMCs; the material itself was cDNA or gDNA.

V shed 0 bases and J shed 6 bases, with 13 bases lying between them. CDR1 and CDR2 from the germline V gene are GTSNPN and SVGIG (reference sequence). The CDR3 covers 14 residues. The table came from immunoSEQ multiplex PCR; TCRdb's copy has only in-frame clones and leaves some out. This sample yields around 130,000 clones, of which approximately 85% are seen a single time; around 3.2% belongs to the top ten. The clonotype was recovered from a man in his forties or fifties with acute or convalescent COVID-19. This chain uses TRBV30 with TRBJ2-3; no clear D gene. Sequencing was performed on peripheral blood. DNA for the CDR3: TGTGCCTGGAGTGTACCCCGACTTCAGGATACGCAGTATTTT. Residues: CAWSVPRLQDTQYF.